This T cell receptor beta chain stems from a study of blood T cells in healthy people across ages. Findings of the study overall: Getting older went along with TCR beta diversity per million T cells dropping roughly linearly.

Each sample provided at least 5.5 micrograms of extracted total RNA. A second PCR of roughly 7 to 11 cycles used a sample-barcoded 5' primer and a J-beta primer mix. Each cDNA molecule, via a template-switch adaptor with 12 random nucleotides, was tagged. TCRdb re-called the 5' RACE reads with MiXCR, one entry per CDR3 protein. The sample has roughly 650,000 distinct CDR3 sequences; about a third are singletons. Germline trimming cut 4 bases from V and 1 base from J; bases unmatched to any gene: 2. Per germline, CDR1 SGHTA and CDR2 FQGNSA. The length of the CDR3 is 16 residues. In this sample, this clonotype turned up many times. The target antigen is unknown.

The TCR comes from an elderly woman in good health. This chain joins TRBV7-2 and TRBJ2-1, with 12 bases aligning to TRBD2. Sequences were obtained from blood. CDR3 in amino acids: CASSWTSGVSYNEQFF. Written as DNA, the CDR3 is TGTGCCAGCAGCTGGACTAGCGGGGTATCCTACAATGAGCAGTTCTTC.